This TCR beta chain stems from a study of blood T cell dynamics during melanoma immunotherapy. Study-level information: Standard first-line treatment here was pembrolizumab or nivolumab plus ipilimumab in metastatic melanoma.

Remarks on this clone: As yet, its antigen is unknown.

Germline values: CDR1 SGHRS, CDR2 YFSETQ. This CDR3 comprises 15 residues. Trimming took 0 bases from V and 0 from J, leaving 7 bases between them. The sample's time point: week 3, after first cycle of checkpoint inhibitor. Samples come from before therapy and from week 3 after the first blockade cycle. Points from the study as a whole: The most clonal sorted CD8+ subset, immune-effector cells, was closest to cell-free DNA CDR3 sequences.

Repertoires were generated with immunoSEQ multiplex PCR, while TCRdb's copy carries only in-frame clones and drops some. This sample has hundreds of clones, with 92% found just once. Source: naive CD8+ T cells from blood, taken from a patient treated with checkpoint blockade. This receptor was identified in a human donor with melanoma. The chain couples TRBV5-1 to TRBJ1-3; D ambiguous. CDR3 protein: CASSLAAGSGNTIYF. Written as DNA, the CDR3 is TGCGCCAGCAGCTTGGCGGCAGGCTCTGGAAACACCATATATTTT.